This TCR beta chain was observed in a study of glioma-infiltrating T cells. Study-wide results and limits: Signature shared blood CDR3 motifs were enriched in low-divergence and depleted in high-divergence patients.

The iRepertoire nested amplicon-rescue multiplex PCR amplified TCR alpha and beta CDR3s from RNA. Using its own MiXCR run on the multiplex PCR reads, TCRdb lists one record per CDR3 protein. The sample includes about 400,000 distinct CDR3 sequences, 41% of them seen just once. V dropped 8 bases and J dropped 0 bases, with 10 bases sitting between them. The V gene's germline CDR1 is MNHNS and CDR2 SASEGT. The CDR3 runs 13 residues. In its sample, this clonotype was seen many times. The antigen remains undetermined. The sequenced material came from glioma tissue, nonneoplastic brain tissue, or PBMCs (not recorded which). The J gene is TRBJ1-2, the V gene TRBV6-1, with D uncertain. This TCR derives from a human donor with low-grade glioma or glioblastoma, undergoing nonglioma brain surgery, or in good health (not recorded which). CDR3: CASGRAANYGYTF. The CDR3 bases are TGTGCCAGCGGAAGGGCAGCTAACTATGGCTACACCTTC.